This T cell receptor (beta chain) was retrieved from a study of blood T cell repertoires in COVID-19. Across the study: Nucleic acid was either cDNA or gDNA, and it came from T cells, B-cell-depleted T cells, or PBMCs.

In the original analysis: Reference gene primer amplification gave estimated nucleated cell counts. Sequenced by immunoSEQ multiplex PCR; TCRdb stores in-frame clones only, minus some. V, J and clone size reflect that table, while D and trimming were determined from the DNA. Here the sample spans about 250,000 clones, about 82% being singletons. Trimming stripped 1 base from V and 1 base from J, with 4 bases between. The CDR3 has 14 residues. CDR1 and CDR2 from the germline V gene are LNHDA and SQIVND (reference sequence). Participants spanned ages about 18 to 100 years and resided in around 25 US areas. Participants reported their clinical history, and cohort assignment relied on those reports.

The V gene is TRBV19, the J gene TRBJ1-4; no reliable D call. The sample was PBMCs or T cells enriched from blood (not recorded which). This TCR came from a woman in her forties or fifties with acute COVID-19. The DNA for the CDR3 is TGTGCCAGTAGTATAGGAGGAACTAATGAAAAACTGTTTTTT. It translates to CASSIGGTNEKLFF.